Following are 11 T cell receptor beta chains from one sample sequenced in a study of blood T cell repertoires in COVID-19. Sequencing was performed with immunoSEQ multiplex PCR; in TCRdb, only in-frame clones are kept and a portion is missing. The sample has around 140,000 clones; 80% to 90% are singletons. The sample was peripheral blood. The origin of the receptors is a human donor with acute or convalescent COVID-19. The donor label of this sample is uncertain.

Comments on this clone: The same CDR3 arises from other DNA sequences in this sample as well. The chain has TRBV19 and TRBJ2-1, with 12 bases fitting TRBD2. CDR1 is LNHDA, CDR2 SQIVND, per germline (reference sequence). The CDR3 contains 15 residues. The V segment lost 2 bases and the J segment 5 bases; nucleotides outside the gene matches: 1. CDR3 amino acids: CASSILAGGDNEQFF. In DNA, the CDR3 is TGTGCCAGTAGTATACTAGCGGGAGGGGACAATGAGCAGTTCTTC.

J is TRBJ2-7 and V is TRBV3-1 (or the pseudogene TRBV3-2), with TRBD2 as a possible D gene (6 bases). Trimming stripped 0 bases from V and 5 bases from J, with 14 bases between. The germline V gene has CDR1 LGHDT and CDR2 YNNKEL (reference sequence). The CDR3 contains 15 residues. The CDR3 DNA reads as TGTGCCAGCAGCCAAGATAAGGCGCGGGGCGACGAGCAGTACGTC. This gives the protein CASSQDKARGDEQYV.

CDR3: CASSDFTNTGELFF. The CDR3 region has the DNA TGCGCCAGCAGCGACTTTACCAACACCGGGGAGCTGTTTTTT. V is TRBV5-1 and J is TRBJ2-2; D unclear. The germline V and J ends were trimmed by 4 bases and 2 bases, with 9 bases remaining between them. This CDR3 contains 14 residues. Germline V CDR1 and CDR2: SGHRS, YFSETQ.

The chain has TRBV3-1 (or the pseudogene TRBV3-2) and TRBJ2-1, with TRBD1 identical over 9 bases. The V segment lost 4 bases and the J segment 6 bases; nucleotides outside the gene matches: 7. Germline CDR1 and CDR2: LGHDT and YNNKEL (reference sequence). The CDR3 length is 15 residues. The CDR3 sequence is CASSPWDREANEQFF. CDR3 nucleotide sequence: TGTGCCAGCAGCCCCTGGGACAGGGAGGCCAATGAGCAGTTCTTC.

The chain has TRBV28 and TRBJ1-2, with D unresolved. Trimming pared 2 bases from V and 4 bases from J, leaving 11 bases between. The V gene's germline CDR1 is MDHEN and CDR2 SYDVKM. The length of the CDR3 is 14 residues. DNA of the CDR3: TGTGCCAGCAGTTTAATGGGCCGACCCTATGGCTACACCTTC. It encodes CASSLMGRPYGYTF.

The rearrangement joins TRBV6-1 to TRBJ2-1; 10 bases line up with TRBD2. The CDR3 sequence is 15 residues long. Germline values: CDR1 MNHNS, CDR2 SASEGT. The V gene end was trimmed by 3 bases and the J gene end by 2 bases; junction bases not matched to a gene: 1. CDR3 in DNA: TGTGCCAGCAGTGATGGGACTAGCGCCTACAATGAGCAGTTCTTC. Amino acids: CASSDGTSAYNEQFF.

The chain has TRBV5-4 and TRBJ2-2; 8 bases are a match to TRBD2. Germline V CDR1 and CDR2: SGHNT, YYREEE (reference sequence). The CDR3 sequence is 15 residues long. After removal of 2 bases from V and 7 bases from J, the junction contained 7 bases not matched to a gene. CDR3 nucleotides: TGTGCCAGCAGCTTATTGGCGGGAGGCAGCGGGGAGCTGTTTTTT. Encoded protein: CASSLLAGGSGELFF.

The chain is built from TRBV4-1 and TRBJ2-4, with D maybe TRBD1 (6 bases). Per the germline V gene, CDR1 is MGHRA and CDR2 is YSYEKL. The CDR3 runs 17 residues. The V gene lost 0 bases and the J gene lost 0 bases, with 12 bases spanning the gap. Here the CDR3 DNA reads TGCGCCAGCAGCCAAGAAGAACAGGGATTAGCCAAAAACATTCAGTACTTC. Protein product: CASSQEEQGLAKNIQYF.

This chain connects TRBV10-3 to TRBJ1-2; the D gene is possibly TRBD1 (6 bases). The germline V and J ends were trimmed by 0 bases and 4 bases, with 9 bases remaining between them. Germline V lookup: CDR1 ENHRY, CDR2 SYGVKD. There are 14 residues in the CDR3. CDR3: CAISESQGFYGYTF. CDR3 DNA sequence: TGTGCCATCAGTGAGTCACAGGGATTCTATGGCTACACCTTC.

The V gene is TRBV6-1, the J gene TRBJ2-5; 11 bases match TRBD2. Germline V gene lookup returns CDR1 MNHNS and CDR2 SASEGT. This CDR3 spans 17 amino acids. Trimming removed 2 bases from V and 5 bases from J; junction bases left unmatched: 10. The CDR3 nucleotides read TGTGCCAGCAGTGAATCGCTAGCGGGGGGTGGCTCGGAGACCCAGTACTTC. It is translated as CASSESLAGGGSETQYF.

This clone occurred a few times. The chain has TRBV24-1 and TRBJ2-2; 8 positions agree with TRBD2. Germline values: CDR1 KGHDR, CDR2 SFDVKD. The ends lost 3 bases at V and 2 bases at J; junction bases unmatched: 7. The length of the CDR3 is 17 residues. Here the CDR3 reads CATSDPPGLENTGELFF. The CDR3 DNA reads as TGTGCCACCAGTGATCCGCCGGGACTAGAAAACACCGGGGAGCTGTTTTTT.